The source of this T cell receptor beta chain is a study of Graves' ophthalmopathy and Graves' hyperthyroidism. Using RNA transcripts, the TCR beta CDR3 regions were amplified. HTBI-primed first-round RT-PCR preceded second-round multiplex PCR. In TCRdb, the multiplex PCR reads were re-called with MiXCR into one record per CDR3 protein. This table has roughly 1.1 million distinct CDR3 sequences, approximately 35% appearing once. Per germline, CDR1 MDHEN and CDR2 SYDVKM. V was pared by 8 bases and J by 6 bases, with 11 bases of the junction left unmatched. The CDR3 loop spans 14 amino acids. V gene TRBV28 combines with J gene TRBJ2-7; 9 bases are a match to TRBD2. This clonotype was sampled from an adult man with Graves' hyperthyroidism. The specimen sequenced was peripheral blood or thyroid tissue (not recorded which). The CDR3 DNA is TGTGCCAGCCAACTAGCGGGTGTTTTTCCCGAGCAGTACTTC. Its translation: CASQLAGVFPEQYF.